The TCR beta chain under discussion was sequenced for a study of blood T cell repertoires in COVID-19 (dated by TCRdb to the early 2020s). A note on the overall study: Samples covering the acute and convalescent phases of COVID-19 were provided by collaborators in the United States, Italy and Spain. The sample metadata nearly always contained a de-identified subject ID, COVID-19 status, age in years and sex. Subjects who had been exposed to COVID-19, were actively infected with it, or had recovered from it provided the deeply sampled blood TCRbeta repertoires that made up the dataset. Samples were obtained from the ongoing ImmuneRACE study (first 160 participants) and from about 1,300 subjects provided by 6 global collaborators. Where HLA class I and class II types were available, the types were taken from metadata supplied by the sample provider, not from assay-based typing. The repertoires were released in a freely available public database intended as a resource for research on the immune response to SARS-CoV-2. The prospective study material was composed of cDNA or gDNA derived from T cells, B-cell-depleted T cells, or PBMCs. The full study reports these points: How much clinical and demographic metadata was included differed by source and by participant, and the metadata was provided uncurated.

The CDR3 sequence holds 13 residues, the cysteine and phenylalanine included. Just CDR3 DNA is preserved here, 39 bases in frame from base 1. Taken from the germline V gene, the CDR1 and CDR2 loops are MNHEY and SVGAGI. Compared with germline, V lacks 6 bases and J lacks 4 bases; bases without a gene match: 4. TCRbeta CDR3 regions were amplified from genomic DNA using the immunoSEQ Assay, a bias-controlled multiplex PCR. On the authors' methods: Nucleated cell counts per sample were estimated from amplification of reference gene primers within the assay. To quantify the absolute abundance of each unique TCRbeta CDR3 rearrangement, sequence reads were collapsed and filtered. For each sample, productive Simpson clonality was calculated as the square root of Simpson's diversity index over productive rearrangements. Not all clones reach the TCRdb copy of this immuneACCESS table, which keeps in-frame sequences only. Checked studies attribute under half of the gap to unresolved V genes and leave the rest unexplained. V, J and clone size reflect that table, while D and trimming were determined from the DNA. The sample table holds about 180,000 clones, of which more than 85% were seen once. The ten largest clones capture roughly 7.3% of the sample.

Participants in the prospective study were aged roughly 18 to 89 years, lived in more than 20 United States geographic areas, and enrolled through a virtual design. To assign participants to cohorts, the prospective study relied on clinical history that participants themselves reported in a screening survey and a study questionnaire. Recovered participants in ImmuneRACE Cohort 3 were defined as having two consecutive negative NP/OP PCR tests, clearance from a healthcare professional, or resolution of symptoms. In the prospective study, mobile phlebotomists collected whole blood, serum and a nasopharyngeal or oropharyngeal swab from each participant. Participants in the prospective study had the option to provide additional blood draws and questionnaires over an approximately 2-month period. Blood samples from the prospective study were shipped frozen or at room temperature prior to DNA extraction.

In its sample, this clone was seen once. The antigen it recognizes is unknown. No per-base quality is available; no much larger clone lies one base away. The sequence was obtained from a woman in her forties or fifties who had recovered from COVID-19. This sequence uses TRBV6-5 and TRBJ2-3; the central 7 bases match TRBD1. The sequenced sample consisted of PBMCs or T cells enriched from blood (not recorded which). The sequence in DNA is TGTGCCAGCAGCTTACAGGGGCCAGATACGCAGTATTTT. It codes for CASSLQGPDTQYF.